Listed below are T cell receptor beta chains from one sample, sequenced in a study of T cells after posttransplantation cyclophosphamide. The table came from immunoSEQ multiplex PCR; TCRdb's copy has only in-frame clones and leaves some out. Of 35,000 to 45,000 clones listed, just under 80% are singletons. The sequences come from CD4+ T cells sorted from blood, collected about 1,900 days after a stem cell transplant with posttransplant cyclophosphamide. The origin of the receptors is a female patient in her 40s who received an allogeneic stem cell transplant from a related donor, was CMV-positive, and had no GVHD. The graft donor may account for some of the T cells. The CDR3 runs from the conserved cysteine through the conserved F or W. A D gene is named only where the DNA matches it firmly. Size is stated for part of the rows, as once, few or many counts, or as a class when the clone is expanded.

abundance: .
v_gene: TRBV12-5
j_gene: TRBJ2-5
d_gene: TRBD2
CDR3aa: CASGLQAAGGTQYF
CDR3nt: TGTGCTAGTGGTTTACAAGCGGCGGGAGGGACCCAGTACTTC

abundance: .
v_gene: TRBV4-1
j_gene: TRBJ2-7
d_gene: TRBD1
CDR3aa: CASSLAGDRDVQYF
CDR3nt: TGCGCCAGCAGCCTCGCCGGGGACAGGGATGTGCAGTACTTC

abundance: .
v_gene: TRBV27
j_gene: TRBJ1-2
d_gene: TRBD1
CDR3aa: CASSPLPGGGYGYTF
CDR3nt: TGTGCCAGCAGTCCCCTCCCAGGGGGAGGCTATGGCTACACCTTC

abundance: .
v_gene: TRBV2
j_gene: TRBJ2-2
d_gene: .
CDR3aa: CASGRGDTGELFF
CDR3nt: TGTGCCAGCGGCAGGGGAGACACCGGGGAGCTGTTTTTT

abundance: few
v_gene: TRBV29-1
j_gene: TRBJ2-1
d_gene: TRBD1
CDR3aa: CSVGRAGTGGYEQFF
CDR3nt: TGCAGCGTTGGAAGGGCCGGGACAGGGGGGTATGAGCAGTTCTTC

abundance: .
v_gene: TRBV18
j_gene: TRBJ2-7
d_gene: TRBD1
CDR3aa: CASSLSGTGVSYEQYF
CDR3nt: TGTGCCAGCTCACTTTCCGGGACAGGGGTCTCCTACGAGCAGTACTTC

abundance: .
v_gene: TRBV19
j_gene: TRBJ1-1
d_gene: .
CDR3aa: CASSRGDQNTEAFF
CDR3nt: TGTGCCAGTAGCCGCGGGGACCAGAACACTGAAGCTTTCTTT

abundance: .
v_gene: TRBV5-1
j_gene: TRBJ1-1
d_gene: .
CDR3aa: CASTGFRGNTEAFF
CDR3nt: TGCGCCAGCACCGGGTTCCGGGGAAACACTGAAGCTTTCTTT

abundance: once
v_gene: TRBV5-5
j_gene: TRBJ1-2
d_gene: .
CDR3aa: CASSLVSGANYGYTF
CDR3nt: TGTGCCAGCAGCTTGGTATCAGGGGCCAACTATGGCTACACCTTC

abundance: .
v_gene: TRBV7-9
j_gene: TRBJ1-1
d_gene: .
CDR3aa: CASSLNALNTEAFF
CDR3nt: TGTGCCAGCAGCTTAAACGCGTTGAACACTGAAGCTTTCTTT

abundance: .
v_gene: TRBV5-1
j_gene: TRBJ2-6
d_gene: TRBD1
CDR3aa: CASSVGTVRLVLTF
CDR3nt: TGCGCCAGCAGCGTCGGGACAGTTCGTCTCGTCCTGACTTTC

abundance: few
v_gene: TRBV5-4
j_gene: TRBJ2-2
d_gene: .
CDR3aa: CASSAKMTTNTGELFF
CDR3nt: TGTGCCAGCAGCGCGAAAATGACTACGAACACCGGGGAGCTGTTTTTT

abundance: .
v_gene: TRBV29-1
j_gene: TRBJ2-1
d_gene: TRBD2
CDR3aa: CSVEAGGYNEQFF
CDR3nt: TGCAGCGTTGAAGCGGGGGGATACAATGAGCAGTTCTTC

abundance: once
v_gene: TRBV27
j_gene: TRBJ1-6
d_gene: .
CDR3aa: CASSLSRDKNSPLHF
CDR3nt: TGTGCCAGCAGTTTATCTCGGGACAAAAATTCACCCCTCCACTTT

abundance: .
v_gene: TRBV5-1
j_gene: TRBJ2-3
d_gene: TRBD2
CDR3aa: CASSPGLAGSTDTQYF
CDR3nt: TGCGCCAGCAGCCCCGGACTAGCGGGGAGCACAGATACGCAGTATTTT

abundance: .
v_gene: TRBV5-1
j_gene: TRBJ2-3
d_gene: TRBD2
CDR3aa: CASSVGGTDTQYF
CDR3nt: TGCGCCAGCAGCGTCGGGGGGACAGATACGCAGTATTTT

abundance: few
v_gene: TRBV7-2
j_gene: TRBJ2-7
d_gene: .
CDR3aa: CASSRGGSSYEQYF
CDR3nt: TGTGCCAGCAGCCGTGGAGGGAGCTCCTACGAGCAGTACTTC

abundance: .
v_gene: TRBV5-1
j_gene: TRBJ2-1
d_gene: .
CDR3aa: CASRVSSYNEQFF
CDR3nt: TGCGCCAGCAGGGTTAGCTCCTACAATGAGCAGTTCTTC

abundance: .
v_gene: TRBV28
j_gene: TRBJ1-2
d_gene: .
CDR3aa: CASRGRPYGYTF
CDR3nt: TGTGCCAGCAGGGGGCGCCCCTATGGCTACACCTTC

abundance: .
v_gene: TRBV5-4
j_gene: TRBJ2-7
d_gene: TRBD2
CDR3aa: CASSLDVAGTFYEQYF
CDR3nt: TGTGCCAGCAGCTTGGATGTAGCGGGGACTTTCTACGAGCAGTACTTC

abundance: few
v_gene: TRBV14
j_gene: TRBJ1-6
d_gene: .
CDR3aa: CASSPDMASPLHF
CDR3nt: TGTGCCAGCAGCCCCGACATGGCTTCACCCCTCCACTTT

abundance: .
v_gene: TRBV6-1
j_gene: TRBJ2-1
d_gene: TRBD1
CDR3aa: CASSDSDRVGNEQFF
CDR3nt: TGTGCCAGCAGTGATTCCGACAGGGTAGGCAATGAGCAGTTCTTC

abundance: .
v_gene: TRBV4-3
j_gene: TRBJ2-3
d_gene: .
CDR3aa: CASSPRGGTENTQYF
CDR3nt: TGCGCCAGCAGCCCAAGGGGGGGGACGGAGAATACGCAGTATTTT

abundance: once
v_gene: TRBV19
j_gene: TRBJ2-1
d_gene: .
CDR3aa: CASSKARTLNEQFF
CDR3nt: TGTGCCAGTAGTAAAGCCCGGACACTCAATGAGCAGTTCTTC

abundance: .
v_gene: TRBV4-1
j_gene: TRBJ1-2
d_gene: TRBD1
CDR3aa: CASSLGQGVEANYGYTF
CDR3nt: TGCGCCAGCAGCCTGGGACAGGGGGTCGAAGCTAACTATGGCTACACCTTC

abundance: .
v_gene: TRBV6-1
j_gene: TRBJ1-2
d_gene: .
CDR3aa: CASSESPGYYGYTF
CDR3nt: TGTGCCAGCAGTGAAAGCCCGGGTTACTATGGCTACACCTTC

abundance: .
v_gene: TRBV7-9
j_gene: TRBJ1-2
d_gene: .
CDR3aa: CASSLVMGSSGYGYTF
CDR3nt: TGTGCCAGCAGCTTAGTTATGGGCAGCTCCGGCTATGGCTACACCTTC

abundance: few
v_gene: TRBV28
j_gene: TRBJ1-6
d_gene: .
CDR3aa: CASSKGKSPLHF
CDR3nt: TGTGCCAGCAGTAAGGGGAAATCACCCCTCCACTTT

abundance: few
v_gene: TRBV6-5
j_gene: TRBJ2-2
d_gene: .
CDR3aa: CATSVNTGELFF
CDR3nt: TGTGCCACCTCGGTCAACACCGGGGAGCTGTTTTTT

abundance: few
v_gene: TRBV7-3
j_gene: TRBJ2-3
d_gene: TRBD2
CDR3aa: CASSWRGGKGDTQYF
CDR3nt: TGTGCCAGCAGCTGGCGGGGGGGCAAGGGAGATACGCAGTATTTT

abundance: .
v_gene: TRBV5-1
j_gene: TRBJ2-7
d_gene: .
CDR3aa: CASSLVVSSYEQYF
CDR3nt: TGCGCCAGCAGCTTGGTGGTCAGTTCCTACGAGCAGTACTTC

abundance: .
v_gene: TRBV19
j_gene: TRBJ1-1
d_gene: TRBD1
CDR3aa: CASSILTGATEAFF
CDR3nt: TGTGCCAGTAGTATACTTACAGGGGCCACTGAAGCTTTCTTT

abundance: .
v_gene: TRBV6-1
j_gene: TRBJ2-2
d_gene: .
CDR3aa: CASSHAAGNTGELFF
CDR3nt: TGTGCCAGCAGCCACGCAGCAGGGAACACCGGGGAGCTGTTTTTT

abundance: .
v_gene: TRBV7-2
j_gene: TRBJ1-6
d_gene: .
CDR3aa: CASSFPLGGASYNSPLHF
CDR3nt: TGTGCCAGCAGCTTCCCGTTAGGGGGAGCCTCCTATAATTCACCCCTCCACTTT

abundance: few
v_gene: TRBV5-1
j_gene: TRBJ1-1
d_gene: .
CDR3aa: CASSLPGQYTEAFF
CDR3nt: TGCGCCAGCAGCTTGCCAGGACAGTACACTGAAGCTTTCTTT

abundance: .
v_gene: TRBV18
j_gene: TRBJ2-1
d_gene: TRBD2
CDR3aa: CASSPYASGPYNEQFF
CDR3nt: TGTGCCAGCTCACCCTATGCTAGCGGACCCTACAATGAGCAGTTCTTC

abundance: .
v_gene: TRBV5-4
j_gene: TRBJ2-7
d_gene: .
CDR3aa: CASSLDHGSYEQYF
CDR3nt: TGTGCCAGCAGCTTGGACCACGGGTCCTACGAGCAGTACTTC

abundance: .
v_gene: TRBV2
j_gene: TRBJ2-3
d_gene: .
CDR3aa: CASSESGSTDTQYF
CDR3nt: TGTGCCAGCAGTGAATCAGGATCCACAGATACGCAGTATTTT

abundance: once
v_gene: TRBV6-5
j_gene: TRBJ2-1
d_gene: .
CDR3aa: CASSYRSSSYNEQFF
CDR3nt: TGTGCCAGCAGTTACCGGAGTAGCTCCTACAATGAGCAGTTCTTC

abundance: .
v_gene: TRBV9
j_gene: TRBJ2-2
d_gene: TRBD2
CDR3aa: CASSVGTNRNGELFF
CDR3nt: TGTGCCAGCAGCGTCGGGACTAATAGAAACGGGGAGCTGTTTTTT

abundance: .
v_gene: TRBV18
j_gene: TRBJ2-2
d_gene: .
CDR3aa: CASSPSNTGELFF
CDR3nt: TGTGCCAGCTCACCCTCGAACACCGGGGAGCTGTTTTTT